This T cell receptor (beta chain) was identified during a study of blood T cell repertoires in COVID-19. About the research overall: Acute and convalescent COVID-19 specimens originated in the United States, Italy and Spain. Sources were T cells, B-cell-depleted T cells, or PBMCs; the material itself was cDNA or gDNA.

Produced via immunoSEQ multiplex PCR; TCRdb's table is partial and in-frame only. Of 65,000 to 90,000 clones listed, 65% to 85% were seen once; the top ten hold more than 4%. The sample was peripheral blood. The receptor's source is an older woman with acute or convalescent COVID-19.

The CDR3 DNA follows: TGTGCCAGCAGCCACGGACTAGCGTACACAGATACGCAGTATTTT. This encodes CASSHGLAYTDTQYF. This chain uses TRBV7-3 with TRBJ2-3; TRBD2 matches 9 bases. The CDR3 covers 15 residues. Germline lookup yields CDR1 SGHTA and CDR2 FQGTGA. J gave up 2 bases and V 5 bases, and 5 bases lay outside the gene matches.